This is a list of T cell receptor beta chains from one sample in a study of blood T cells in healthy people across ages. TCRdb reanalysed the 5' RACE reads using MiXCR and keeps one entry per CDR3 protein. The repertoire holds hundreds of thousands of distinct CDR3 sequences, with around 21% as singletons. What was sequenced was blood. Receptors were obtained from a man in his 70s in good health. Both conserved end residues are part of each CDR3. The D gene is left open where the match is weak. Only part of the rows carry a size: once, few, many, or a class if the clone is expanded.

CASSGTQGVVNTEAFF	TGTGCCAGCAGCGGTACACAGGGGGTGGTGAACACTGAAGCTTTCTTT	TRBV9	many	TRBJ1-1	TRBD1
CATRYRATNEKLFF	TGTGCCACCAGGTACAGGGCAACTAATGAAAAACTGTTTTTT	TRBV15	.	TRBJ1-4	.
CASSQDDYYGYTF	TGTGCCAGCAGCCAAGATGACTACTATGGCTACACCTTC	TRBV14	many	TRBJ1-2	.
CASSLHRLIHEQSF	TGTGCCAGCAGCCTTCACAGGCTAATCCATGAGCAGTCCTTC	TRBV7-9	few	TRBJ2-5	.
CSVSGGRWNEQYF	TGCAGCGTTTCTGGAGGTCGCTGGAACGAGCAGTACTTC	TRBV29-1	many	TRBJ2-7	.
CASSLYIDLKYTQYF	TGTGCCAGCAGCTTATATATTGACTTGAAATATACGCAGTATTTT	TRBV7-9	many	TRBJ2-3	.
CSARAGGSTGELFF	TGCAGTGCTAGGGCGGGAGGAAGTACCGGGGAGCTGTTTTTT	TRBV20-1	few	TRBJ2-2	TRBD2
CASSQGTGKTYEQYF	TGTGCCAGCAGCCAGGGGACAGGGAAAACCTACGAGCAGTACTTC	TRBV3-1	.	TRBJ2-7	TRBD1
CASSQQGHEQYF	TGTGCCAGCAGCCAACAGGGCCACGAGCAGTACTTC	TRBV7-2	many	TRBJ2-7	.
CSARGDGPKETQYF	TGCAGTGCTAGAGGGGATGGGCCTAAAGAGACCCAGTACTTC	TRBV20-1	.	TRBJ2-5	.
CASSITGVAKNIQYF	TGTGCCAGCAGCATTACGGGGGTTGCCAAAAACATTCAGTACTTC	TRBV6-6	many	TRBJ2-4	.
CSAMDEFVGIPF	TGCAGCGCCATGGATGAATTTGTCGGGATCCCATTT	TRBV29-1	few	TRBJ1-1	.
CSVRETLGNTIYF	TGCAGCGTCCGGGAGACACTCGGAAACACCATATATTTT	TRBV29-1	few	TRBJ1-3	.
CASSLLGLGNTGELFF	TGTGCCAGCAGTTTACTGGGCCTCGGGAACACCGGGGAGCTGTTTTTT	TRBV12-3/TRBV12-4	many	TRBJ2-2	.
CASSQSRGSETQYF	TGTGCCAGCAGCCAATCGAGGGGTTCGGAGACCCAGTACTTC	TRBV3-1	.	TRBJ2-5	.
CASSLVVGSEQYF	TGCGCCAGCAGCTTGGTGGTGGGCTCCGAGCAGTACTTC	TRBV5-1	.	TRBJ2-7	.
CASSSRGGNSPLHF	TGTGCCAGCAGTTCCCGGGGCGGTAATTCACCCCTCCACTTT	TRBV12-3/TRBV12-4	few	TRBJ1-6	.
CASSLGGHLSYEQYF	TGTGCCAGCAGCTTAGGGGGACACCTCTCCTACGAGCAGTACTTC	TRBV7-2	many	TRBJ2-7	.
CASSYSGTSLSTGELFF	TGTGCCAGCAGTTACTCGGGGACTAGCCTATCCACCGGGGAGCTGTTTTTT	TRBV6-2/TRBV6-3	few	TRBJ2-2	TRBD2
CASSFGGRRGIYNEQFF	TGTGCCAGCAGTTTTGGGGGAAGGAGGGGAATATACAATGAGCAGTTCTTC	TRBV28	.	TRBJ2-1	.
CAISESSDYGYTF	TGTGCCATCAGTGAGTCGTCGGACTATGGCTACACCTTC	TRBV10-3	once	TRBJ1-2	.
CASSPRKGYNNEQFF	TGTGCCAGCAGCCCACGTAAGGGGTATAACAATGAGCAGTTCTTC	TRBV7-2	few	TRBJ2-1	.
CATSRGAGVLYEQYF	TGTGCCACCAGCAGAGGAGCGGGAGTTCTCTACGAGCAGTACTTC	TRBV15	.	TRBJ2-7	TRBD2
CASSPSGTGGRKTQYF	TGTGCCAGCAGTCCAAGCGGGACAGGGGGCAGAAAGACCCAGTACTTC	TRBV27	.	TRBJ2-5	TRBD1
CSARDAVVNTEAFF	TGCAGTGCTAGAGATGCGGTTGTGAACACTGAAGCTTTCTTT	TRBV20-1	few	TRBJ1-1	.
CASSAGAKGGETQYF	TGTGCCAGCAGTGCGGGCGCCAAGGGTGGGGAGACCCAGTACTTC	TRBV12-3/TRBV12-4	.	TRBJ2-5	.
CASSSNNLAKNIQYF	TGTGCCAGCAGCTCGAACAATCTAGCCAAAAACATTCAGTACTTC	TRBV5-6	few	TRBJ2-4	.
CASSISGRGDTQYF	TGTGCCAGTAGTATTAGCGGGAGAGGGGATACGCAGTATTTT	TRBV19	.	TRBJ2-3	TRBD2
CSVAGGVRSYEQYF	TGCAGCGTTGCTGGCGGGGTTCGCTCCTACGAGCAGTACTTC	TRBV29-1	many	TRBJ2-7	.
CASSVLLAGASDTQYF	TGTGCCAGCAGCGTTCTACTAGCGGGAGCCTCAGATACGCAGTATTTT	TRBV7-9	few	TRBJ2-3	TRBD2
CASSYAGDQETQYF	TGTGCCAGCAGCTACGCGGGGGACCAAGAGACCCAGTACTTC	TRBV6-6	few	TRBJ2-5	TRBD2
CASSLATSASDEQYF	TGTGCCAGCAGCTTGGCTACTAGCGCCTCTGACGAGCAGTACTTC	TRBV7-6	.	TRBJ2-7	TRBD2
CASREQGASYEQYF	TGTGCCAGCAGGGAACAGGGGGCCTCCTACGAGCAGTACTTC	TRBV5-6	.	TRBJ2-7	TRBD1
CSARGEGSYEQYF	TGCAGTGCCCGGGGGGAGGGCTCCTACGAGCAGTACTTC	TRBV20-1	few	TRBJ2-7	TRBD2
CASSPTGYRDLQFF	TGTGCCAGCAGCCCTACGGGGTACAGGGATCTGCAGTTCTTC	TRBV7-9	few	TRBJ2-1	.
CASSQGLAGLSGANVPTF	TGTGCCAGCAGCCAGGGACTAGCGGGGCTCTCTGGGGCCAACGTCCCGACTTTC	TRBV5-4	.	TRBJ2-6	TRBD2
CASSPRGQGSGYTF	TGTGCCAGCAGCCCCAGGGGGCAAGGAAGTGGCTACACCTTC	TRBV7-3	.	TRBJ1-2	TRBD1
CASSQGQTSGGGYNEQFF	TGCGCCAGCAGCCAAGGACAGACTAGTGGCGGGGGCTACAATGAGCAGTTCTTT	TRBV4-1	.	TRBJ2-1	.
CASRSGTLSNQPQHF	TGTGCCAGCAGGAGCGGGACACTTAGCAATCAGCCCCAGCATTTT	TRBV5-5	.	TRBJ1-5	.
CASSLTQGSGTDTQYF	TGCGCCAGCAGCTTAACACAGGGGAGCGGCACAGATACGCAGTATTTT	TRBV5-1	few	TRBJ2-3	TRBD1
CASSPFGQGFAGELFF	TGTGCCAGCAGCCCCTTCGGACAGGGTTTTGCCGGGGAGCTGTTTTTT	TRBV7-2	few	TRBJ2-2	TRBD1
CASSRVLDLLGSYEQYF	TGTGCCAGCAGTAGAGTACTGGATTTGTTGGGTTCCTACGAGCAGTACTTC	TRBV27	.	TRBJ2-7	.
CASSPLMGTGNTGELFF	TGTGCCAGCAGCCCTCTGATGGGGACAGGGAACACCGGGGAGCTGTTTTTT	TRBV7-9	.	TRBJ2-2	TRBD1
CASSLERGRLFF	TGTGCCAGCAGCCTAGAGCGCGGTCGGCTGTTCTTC	TRBV7-2	once	TRBJ2-1	.
CASSEMGTETQYF	TGTGCCAGCAGTGAAATGGGGACGGAGACCCAGTACTTC	TRBV6-1	few	TRBJ2-5	.
CASTTSGGVGELFF	TGTGCCAGCACCACCTCAGGGGGAGTCGGGGAGCTGTTTTTT	TRBV6-2/TRBV6-3	few	TRBJ2-2	TRBD1
CASSQGPTSGDNEQFF	TGTGCCAGCAGCCAGGGTCCGACTAGCGGGGACAATGAGCAGTTCTTC	TRBV4-2	few	TRBJ2-1	TRBD2
CASSFDDRGLMDEQYF	TGTGCCAGCAGCTTCGATGACAGGGGGCTCATGGACGAGCAGTACTTC	TRBV7-9	few	TRBJ2-7	TRBD1
CSATRTGGFTEAFF	TGCAGTGCTACGCGGACAGGGGGCTTCACTGAAGCTTTCTTT	TRBV20-1	.	TRBJ1-1	TRBD1
CASSFEAGGRETQYF	TGTGCCAGCAGCTTTGAAGCGGGAGGGAGAGAGACCCAGTACTTC	TRBV5-4	.	TRBJ2-5	TRBD2
CAISEFGQKQETQYF	TGTGCCATCAGTGAGTTCGGACAGAAACAAGAGACCCAGTACTTC	TRBV10-3	many	TRBJ2-5	.
CASSPPDRLNEQFF	TGTGCCAGCAGCCCGCCCGACAGGCTGAATGAGCAGTTCTTC	TRBV3-1	many	TRBJ2-1	.